This is a list of T cell receptor beta chains from one sample in a study of blood T cells in healthy people across ages. TCRdb re-called the 5' RACE reads through MiXCR, storing one row per CDR3 protein. The repertoire holds hundreds of thousands of distinct CDR3 sequences, with roughly a quarter as singletons. These data were also filed under a second study, of T cells of mothers and their children.

Material for sequencing was blood. Every receptor here comes from a boy between 2 and 10 years old in good health. Each CDR3 is given with its conserved first and last residue. Each record gives: V gene, D gene, J gene, clone size, CDR3 DNA, CDR3 protein. D genes are given only for firm matches. For some rows the clone size is stated as once, few or many, or as a class when expanded; others skip it.

>TRBV5-1|.|TRBJ2-3|few
TGCGCCAGCAGCTTGGGACTCACTCCGACAGATACGCAGTATTTT
CASSLGLTPTDTQYF
>TRBV6-2/TRBV6-3|TRBD1|TRBJ2-2|.
TGTGCCAGCAGACCTCGGACAGGAACCGGGGAGCTGTTTTTT
CASRPRTGTGELFF
>TRBV29-1|.|TRBJ2-3|few
TGCAGCGTTGAGGTCGGGGAGATATTAGATTTT
CSVEVGEILDF
>TRBV20-1|TRBD1|TRBJ1-5|.
TGCAGTGCTAGAGATGTCCAGGGGGGACAGCCCCAGCATTTT
CSARDVQGGQPQHF
>TRBV6-6|TRBD2|TRBJ2-5|.
TGCGCCAGCAGCAAGACTAGCGGAGGACGAGGAGAGACCCAGTACTTC
CASSKTSGGRGETQYF
>TRBV7-9|.|TRBJ2-1|.
TGTGCCAGCAGCGTAACCGGTAATGAGCAGTTCTTC
CASSVTGNEQFF
>TRBV7-9|.|TRBJ1-2|few
TGTGCCAGCAGCCCGTTGGCAGGGAAGGAGGGCTATGGCTACACCTTC
CASSPLAGKEGYGYTF
>TRBV3-1|.|TRBJ2-2|.
TGTGCCAGCAGCCAAGTGAGGTGGCCCACGAACACCGGGGAGCTGTTTTTT
CASSQVRWPTNTGELFF
>TRBV9|.|TRBJ2-6|few
TGTGCCAGCAGCGACCCTAGGGTCCGGGTAGCTGGGGCCAACGTCCTGACTTTC
CASSDPRVRVAGANVLTF
>TRBV12-3/TRBV12-4|.|TRBJ2-6|medium-sized
TGTGCCAGCAGTTTCTCTGGGGCCAACGTCCTGACTTTC
CASSFSGANVLTF
>TRBV14|.|TRBJ2-5|few
TGTGCCAGCAGCCAAGTTATGGGGGAGACCCAGTACTTC
CASSQVMGETQYF
>TRBV2|.|TRBJ2-1|.
TGTGCCAGCAAGGGTGGGTATCAGAGCTCCTACAATGAGCAGTTCTTC
CASKGGYQSSYNEQFF
>TRBV7-3|.|TRBJ2-1|.
TGTGCCAGCAGCTTAGGCTCCCAGGTGGGTGCAGATGAGCAGTTCTTC
CASSLGSQVGADEQFF
>TRBV15|TRBD2|TRBJ2-5|.
TGTGCCACCAGCAGAGCTGCGGGAGAGTCAGAGACCCAGTACTTC
CATSRAAGESETQYF
>TRBV3-1|.|TRBJ1-1|many
TGTGCCAGCAGCCTCACCGAGAGGGAAGCTGAAGCTTTCTTT
CASSLTEREAEAFF
>TRBV12-3/TRBV12-4|.|TRBJ1-3|.
TGTGCCAGCGGCTCTAAGGGGAGTGAACCTGGAAACACCATATATTTT
CASGSKGSEPGNTIYF
>TRBV5-6|.|TRBJ2-5|.
TGTGCCAGCAGCTTAGTAATAGCGGTTTTCCAAGAGACCCAGTACTTC
CASSLVIAVFQETQYF
>TRBV29-1|.|TRBJ2-4|few
TGCAGCGTTGAAGGGGGAGCCAAAAACATTCAGTACTTC
CSVEGGAKNIQYF
>TRBV20-1|TRBD2|TRBJ2-3|few
TGCAGTGCTAGTCGGGGGGGGCCGGAAGATACGCGGTATTTT
CSASRGGPEDTRYF
>TRBV7-8|.|TRBJ2-1|few
TGTGCCAGCAGCTTACGGGGGTTGGGGATTGAGCAGTTCTTC
CASSLRGLGIEQFF
>TRBV5-1|.|TRBJ1-2|.
TGCGCCAGCAGCAGTCCGGGGTATCCTAACTATGGCTACACCTTC
CASSSPGYPNYGYTF
>TRBV29-1|.|TRBJ2-1|few
TGCAGCGTTGACAGGGTGAATGAGCAGTTCTTC
CSVDRVNEQFF
>TRBV7-9|.|TRBJ1-1|many
TGTGCCAGCAGCCCCGGGGAGAACACTGAAGCTTTCTTT
CASSPGENTEAFF
>TRBV12-3/TRBV12-4|.|TRBJ1-5|.
TGTGCCAGCAGCCTCAGGACTACTAGCAATCAGCCCCAGCATTTT
CASSLRTTSNQPQHF
>TRBV18|.|TRBJ2-7|.
TGTGCCAGCTCACCATTGGGCCCTGATCGTTACGAGCAGTACTTC
CASSPLGPDRYEQYF
>TRBV14|TRBD1|TRBJ2-4|.
TGTGCCAGCAGCCAAAGGGGACAGGGGCTAATTCAGTACTTC
CASSQRGQGLIQYF
>TRBV10-1|.|TRBJ1-6|.
TGCGCCAGCAGTTCCCGGGTCCCCTCCTATAATTCACCCCTCCACTTT
CASSSRVPSYNSPLHF
>TRBV20-1|.|TRBJ2-5|.
TGCAGTGCTGGGGACATAACGGAGACCCAGTACTTC
CSAGDITETQYF
>TRBV11-2|TRBD2|TRBJ2-3|few
TGTGCCAGCAAACTAGGAGGGACCGGGAGGGTAGATACGCAGTATTTT
CASKLGGTGRVDTQYF
>TRBV20-1|.|TRBJ2-1|few
TGCAGTGCTAGAGTCCAAGCGGGTTACAATGAGCAGTTCTTC
CSARVQAGYNEQFF
>TRBV4-3|.|TRBJ2-7|.
TGCGCCAGCAGCCAAGATTGGAACAGCCCCTCCTACGAGCAGTACTTC
CASSQDWNSPSYEQYF
>TRBV11-2|.|TRBJ2-3|.
TGTGCCAGCAGCTTAGATGGCGAGGGACTAGATACGCAGTATTTT
CASSLDGEGLDTQYF
>TRBV30|.|TRBJ2-2|.
TGTGCCTGGAGTATAACAAGTCCCGGGGAGCTGTTTTTT
CAWSITSPGELFF
>TRBV7-2|TRBD2|TRBJ2-5|few
TGTGCCAGCAGCCCCCCACCCCCGGGACTACCCCAAGAGACCCAGTACTTC
CASSPPPPGLPQETQYF
>TRBV6-2/TRBV6-3|.|TRBJ2-1|many
TGTGCCAGCAACTATGGATGGGGAGGCTCCTACAATGAGCAGTTCTTC
CASNYGWGGSYNEQFF
>TRBV15|.|TRBJ2-5|.
TGTGCCACCAGCAGCGGGGGCCTGGGAGAGACCCAGTACTTC
CATSSGGLGETQYF
>TRBV6-1|.|TRBJ2-6|.
TGTGCCAGTAGCGGCAGGATTTCTGGGGCCAACGTCCTGACTTTC
CASSGRISGANVLTF
>TRBV20-1|.|TRBJ2-1|.
TGCAGTGCTAGAGATAGGGAACGCCTTGAGGATGAGCAGTTCTTC
CSARDRERLEDEQFF
>TRBV7-9|.|TRBJ2-7|.
TGTGCCAGCAGCCGGGACGTTTCCTACGAGCAGTACTTC
CASSRDVSYEQYF
>TRBV25-1|.|TRBJ1-6|.
TGTGCCAGCAGTAAAGGGTTCACAAATAATTCACCCCTCCACTTT
CASSKGFTNNSPLHF
>TRBV7-9|.|TRBJ2-2|few
TGTGCCAGCAGCTTTTCCCAGGGCGGGGAGCTGTTTTTT
CASSFSQGGELFF
>TRBV10-3|.|TRBJ2-1|.
TGTGCCATCAGAACCCCGGGAAGTTCTGGCAATGAGCAGTTCTTC
CAIRTPGSSGNEQFF